The 31 T cell receptor beta chains presented below share a single source sample, sequenced in a study of T-cell memory formation after mild COVID-19. TCRdb redid the calling of the 5' RACE reads with MiXCR, one entry per CDR3 protein. In the table there are about 560,000 distinct CDR3 sequences, roughly 22% of which are singletons. Sequenced: PBMCs or a T cell subset sorted from them (not recorded which). The source of these receptors is an adult woman who had mild COVID-19 (a few samples of this study predate the infection). Cell type and time point are not known.

The gene calls are TRBV6-5 and TRBJ2-2, with 8 bases matching TRBD1. Trimming at V came to 5 bases and at J to 5 bases, leaving 19 bases not matched to a gene. CDR1 and CDR2 (germline): MNHEY, SVGAGI. This CDR3 comprises 19 residues. CDR3 protein: CASSHGWGRQGKSTGELFF. In nucleotides, the CDR3 is TGTGCCAGCAGTCATGGGTGGGGGAGACAGGGGAAATCAACCGGGGAGCTGTTTTTT.

A few counts support this clonotype. The chain uses TRBV6-5 and TRBJ2-1; TRBD2 aligns across 8 bases. Trimming cost V 4 bases and J 0 bases; bases outside gene matches: 5. Germline CDR1 reads MNHEY; CDR2 reads SVGAGI. The CDR3 loop spans 16 amino acids. Written as DNA, the CDR3 is TGTGCCAGCAGTTTTTCCGGGACTAGCTCCTACAATGAGCAGTTCTTC. Translating it yields CASSFSGTSSYNEQFF.

The rearrangement joins TRBV12-3 or TRBV12-4 to TRBJ2-7, with 8 bases matching TRBD2. The CDR3 contains 14 residues. V trimming: 5 bases; J trimming: 3 bases; junction bases outside the gene matches: 6. The CDR3: CASSLGGAYYEQYF. The CDR3 DNA reads as TGTGCCAGCAGTCTCGGGGGGGCATACTACGAGCAGTACTTC.

V and J are TRBV3-1 and TRBJ1-1; 9 nucleotides match TRBD1. Looked up from germline, CDR1 is LGHDT and CDR2 is YNNKEL (reference sequence). This CDR3 has 13 amino acids. Trimming at V came to 5 bases and at J to 8 bases, leaving 6 bases not matched to a gene. The CDR3 DNA follows: TGTGCCAGCAGCGACAGGGGGGGTTTCGAAGCTTTCTTT. As protein: CASSDRGGFEAFF.

This clonotype was recorded many times. The chain uses TRBV15 and TRBJ2-1, with TRBD2 identical over 10 bases. The CDR3 runs to 15 residues. Germline loops: CDR1 LNHNV, CDR2 YYDKDF (reference sequence). V trimming: 0 bases; J trimming: 7 bases; junction bases outside the gene matches: 3. CDR3 sequence reads: CATSRDATSGNEQFF. Written as DNA, the CDR3 is TGTGCCACCAGCAGAGACGCGACTAGCGGGAATGAGCAGTTCTTC.

This clonotype appeared a few times. The junction shows a germline mismatch at one end, possibly a read error. The chain uses TRBV29-1 and TRBJ2-7; 11 bases line up with TRBD1. The CDR3 sequence is 14 residues long. From germline, CDR1 is SQVTM and CDR2 ANQGSEA. The CDR3 is CSVEVGQGGHEQYF. The CDR3 DNA sequence: TGCAGCGTGGAAGTGGGACAGGGGGGCCACGAGCAGTACTTC.

This chain links TRBV6-6 with TRBJ1-2; D unresolved. The CDR3 has 15 residues. V lost 6 bases to trimming and J lost 2 bases, with 16 bases between them. From germline, CDR1 is MNHNY and CDR2 SVGAGI (reference sequence). The CDR3, as DNA: TGTGCCAGCAGCCCTAGCCAGAGCGCCAACTATGGCTACACCTTC. Its translation: CASSPSQSANYGYTF.

This clonotype was found once. The rearrangement joins TRBV4-1 to TRBJ2-2; maybe TRBD1 (5 bases). Germline V gene lookup returns CDR1 MGHRA and CDR2 YSYEKL. V was trimmed by 4 bases and J by 5 bases, leaving 17 bases between them. The CDR3 has 16 residues. As DNA, the CDR3 is TGCGCCAGCAGCCCGTTTCTCCAGGGAAGTACCGGGGAGCTGTTTTTT. The encoded protein is CASSPFLQGSTGELFF.

The chain uses TRBV3-1 and TRBJ2-2; no clear D gene. CDR1 and CDR2 from the germline V gene are LGHDT and YNNKEL (reference sequence). V lost 5 bases and J lost 6, with 19 bases in between. The CDR3 totals 16 residues. The CDR3 sequence is CASSKTAVPMAGELFF. DNA of the CDR3: TGTGCCAGCAGCAAAACCGCAGTCCCGATGGCCGGGGAGCTGTTTTTT.

A word on this clonotype: A read error is possible here, since a much larger clone lies one base away. This chain joins TRBV29-1 and TRBJ2-5; 9 nucleotides match TRBD1. The CDR3 is made up of 13 amino acids. Per the germline V gene, CDR1 is SQVTM and CDR2 is ANQGSEA. The V gene end was trimmed by 6 bases and the J gene end by 8 bases; junction bases not matched to a gene: 10. CDR3 coding DNA: TGCAGCGTGGACACAGGGGGCGAGGATACCCAGTACTTC. It encodes CSVDTGGEDTQYF.

The V gene is TRBV7-2, the J gene TRBJ2-3; D is uncertain. The ends were cut back, 4 bases at V and 4 bases at J, with 12 bases in the middle. CDR1 is SGHTA, CDR2 FQGNSA, per germline. This CDR3 contains 14 residues. The CDR3 sequence is CASSSHLYSDTQYF. The CDR3 nucleotides read TGTGCCAGCAGCTCGCATCTCTATTCAGATACGCAGTATTTT.

This clonotype was counted only a few times. The chain joins TRBV7-8 to TRBJ2-7, with D hard to call. V gave up 1 base and J gave up 5 bases, with 9 bases separating them. The CDR3 is 13 amino acids. Germline-derived CDR1 and CDR2 are SGHVS and FQNEAQ. CDR3 loop: CASSLERMNEQYF. The CDR3 region has the DNA TGTGCCAGCAGCTTAGAACGAATGAACGAGCAGTACTTC.

This clonotype has a handful of counts. The J gene is TRBJ1-4, the V gene TRBV6-1; weak D call: TRBD1 (6 bases). Trimming left V 5 bases short and J 5 bases short, with 12 bases between. Germline loops: CDR1 MNHNS, CDR2 SASEGT. The length of the CDR3 is 14 residues. DNA for the CDR3: TGTGCCAGCAGTTTCCAGGGGTTGAATGAAAAACTGTTTTTT. This encodes CASSFQGLNEKLFF.

This clonotype showed up many times. This chain joins TRBV5-1 and TRBJ2-7; maybe TRBD2 (5 bases). The V gene lost 4 bases and the J gene lost 5 bases, with 19 bases spanning the gap. Germline assignment: CDR1 SGHRS and CDR2 YFSETQ. The CDR3 totals 15 residues. CDR3 residues: CASSPEAGRPNEQYF. The CDR3, as DNA: TGCGCCAGCAGCCCGGAGGCAGGAAGGCCTAACGAGCAGTACTTC.

This chain links TRBV5-1 with TRBJ2-2, with 9 bases matching TRBD1. V trimming: 2 bases; J trimming: 4 bases; junction bases outside the gene matches: 12. Germline V gives CDR1 SGHRS, CDR2 YFSETQ. This CDR3 comprises 18 residues. The CDR3 DNA follows: TGCGCCAGCAGCTTAGGGACAGGGAATATCAAAGCCACCGGGGAGCTGTTTTTT. It codes for CASSLGTGNIKATGELFF.

The chain links TRBV6-1 to TRBJ2-1, with D uncertain. Trimming cost V 2 bases and J 3 bases, with 11 bases left between them. This CDR3 has 15 amino acids. Germline V gene data show CDR1 as MNHNS and CDR2 as SASEGT. The CDR3: CASSEKPRLYNEQFF. The CDR3 DNA sequence: TGTGCCAGCAGTGAAAAACCGCGACTCTACAATGAGCAGTTCTTC.

This clonotype appeared a few times. The V call is TRBV6-2 or TRBV6-3, the J call TRBJ1-1; TRBD1 might be the D (6 bases). V gave up 6 bases and J gave up 5 bases, with 19 bases separating them. Looked up from germline, CDR1 is MNHEY and CDR2 is SVGEGT. This CDR3 region has 15 residues. CDR3 region: CASRLQGIFGTEAFF. The CDR3 DNA reads as TGTGCCAGCAGATTACAGGGAATTTTTGGGACTGAAGCTTTCTTT.

In this sample, this clonotype turned up a few times. The chain uses TRBV14 and TRBJ2-3, with 8 nucleotides matching TRBD1. CDR1 is SGHDN, CDR2 FVKESK, per germline. This CDR3 has 15 residues. Trimming removed 3 bases from V and 9 bases from J; junction bases left unmatched: 11. This CDR3 reads CASSQLSGQGLTQYF. The DNA for the CDR3 is TGTGCCAGCAGCCAGCTTTCTGGACAGGGATTGACGCAGTATTTT.

This clonotype has only a few counts. This rearrangement joins TRBV27 to TRBJ2-7; D is undetermined. The CDR3 runs to 15 residues. Trimming left V 8 bases short and J 3 bases short, with 20 bases between. Per the germline V gene, CDR1 is MNHEY and CDR2 is SMNVEV (reference sequence). The CDR3 region has the DNA TGTGCCAGCGCTGCGGCCGCCTGGGGATTCTACGAGCAGTACTTC. Amino acid sequence: CASAAAAWGFYEQYF.

This clonotype appeared many times. The rearrangement joins TRBV7-9 to TRBJ1-1; TRBD1 aligns across 9 bases. Germline values: CDR1 SEHNR, CDR2 FQNEAQ (reference sequence). Trimming at V came to 7 bases and at J to 0 bases, leaving 3 bases not matched to a gene. CDR3 size: 14 residues. The CDR3 nucleotides are TGTGCCAGCAAGGGACAGGGATTGAACACTGAAGCTTTCTTT. Protein: CASKGQGLNTEAFF. The full variable domain, in which reference TRBV7-9 and TRBJ1-1 provide the parts outside the CDR3, is DTGVSQNPRHKITKRGQNVTFRCDPISEHNRLYWYRQTLGQGPEFLTYFQNEAQLEKSRLLSDRFSAERPKGSFSTLEIQRTEQGDSAMYLCASKGQGLNTEAFFGQGTRLTVV.

This clonotype was counted between two and nine times. CDR3 region: CATSAGGQPQHF. The CDR3 coding sequence is TGTGCCACCAGTGCGGGTGGTCAGCCCCAGCATTTT. V and J are TRBV24-1 and TRBJ1-5; D is uncertain. V was shortened by 5 bases and J by 6 bases, with 7 bases between the two germline ends. The CDR3 has 12 amino acids. Looked up from germline, CDR1 is KGHDR and CDR2 is SFDVKD.

The rearrangement links TRBV18 to TRBJ1-2; D is unresolved. This CDR3 contains 14 residues. Germline V gives CDR1 KGHSH, CDR2 LQKENI. V was trimmed by 2 bases and J by 11 bases, leaving 18 bases between them. The CDR3 sequence: CASSPSPEVGPYTF. CDR3 coding DNA: TGTGCCAGCTCACCATCCCCCGAGGTCGGGCCTTACACCTTC. Full variable domain (remainder filled in from reference TRBV18 and TRBJ1-2): NAGVMQNPRHLVRRRGQEARLRCSPMKGHSHVYWYRQLPEEGLKFMVYLQKENIIDESGMPKERFSAEFPKEGPSILRIQQVVRGDSAAYFCASSPSPEVGPYTFGSGTRLTVV.

This clonotype has just a few counts. The chain employs TRBV7-9 and TRBJ1-2; 7 nucleotides line up with TRBD1. V dropped 5 bases and J dropped 3; count of bases not matched to a gene: 9. The CDR3 is 15 residues long. CDR1 and CDR2 from the germline V gene are SEHNR and FQNEAQ (reference sequence). CDR3 amino acids: CASSPLGGTDYGYTF. The CDR3 DNA sequence: TGTGCCAGCAGCCCACTAGGCGGGACAGACTATGGCTACACCTTC.

This chain uses TRBV18 with TRBJ1-1, with 7 bases fitting TRBD1. The CDR3 length is 16 residues. From germline, CDR1 is KGHSH and CDR2 LQKENI. V lost 3 bases, J lost 0 bases, and 7 bases stayed unmatched. CDR3 coding DNA: TGTGCCAGCTCACCTAATGCCGGGACAGTGAACACTGAAGCTTTCTTT. Its translation is CASSPNAGTVNTEAFF.

The chain employs TRBV12-3 or TRBV12-4 and TRBJ2-1; 9 bases agree with TRBD2. With 6 bases clipped from V and 8 bases from J, the junction kept 11 bases outside the gene matches. The CDR3 is 15 residues long. In nucleotides, the CDR3 is TGTGCCAGCAGGGGCCACCTAGCGGGATTAGATGAGCAGTTCTTC. Its translation is CASRGHLAGLDEQFF.

This clonotype has a handful of counts. The chain links TRBV7-8 to TRBJ2-3, with D uncertain. The germline gives CDR1 SGHVS, CDR2 FQNEAQ. This CDR3 spans 15 amino acids. Trimming removed 8 bases from V and 4 bases from J, with 19 bases in between. The CDR3, as DNA: TGTGCCAGCCAGGCCTTCGGTATAGTTCCAGATACGCAGTATTTT. Protein product: CASQAFGIVPDTQYF.

This clonotype was seen a few times. This chain connects TRBV6-6 to TRBJ2-1; D is ambiguous. The CDR3 length is 17 residues. CDR1 MNHNY and CDR2 SVGAGI come from the germline V gene (reference sequence). Between the trimmed V and J ends, which lost 6 bases and 1 base, there was a span of 19 bases. This CDR3 is CASSPQRGTVSYNEQFF. The CDR3 DNA sequence: TGTGCCAGCAGCCCACAGCGCGGCACCGTATCCTACAATGAGCAGTTCTTC.

This sequence joins TRBV5-4 and TRBJ2-2; 8 positions match TRBD2. The length of the CDR3 is 17 residues. V lost 0 bases to trimming and J lost 4 bases; unmatched junction nucleotides: 8. Germline V gene sequence: CDR1 SGHNT, CDR2 YYREEE (reference sequence). CDR3 protein: CASSLGGAGVRTGELFF. The CDR3 nucleotides are TGTGCCAGCAGCTTGGGCGGAGCGGGAGTCCGCACCGGGGAGCTGTTTTTT.

The chain carries TRBV3-1 and TRBJ2-1, with TRBD1 as a possible D gene (6 bases). V lost 2 bases to trimming and J lost 0 bases, with 11 bases between them. The germline CDR1 and CDR2 sequences are LGHDT and YNNKEL (reference sequence). The CDR3 runs 16 residues. CDR3 DNA sequence: TGTGCCAGCAGCCAACTCTCAGGGGTCTCCTACAATGAGCAGTTCTTC. Protein product: CASSQLSGVSYNEQFF.

V is TRBV24-1 and J is TRBJ2-3; 8 nucleotides align to TRBD2. The CDR3 is 15 amino acids. Germline loops: CDR1 KGHDR, CDR2 SFDVKD. J gave up 3 bases and V 9 bases, and 10 bases lay outside the gene matches. The CDR3 coding sequence is TGTGCCACCGCCAGCGGGAGTTTGTGGACAGATACGCAGTATTTT. This encodes CATASGSLWTDTQYF.

The chain combines TRBV7-8 with TRBJ2-3; either TRBD1 or TRBD2 may fit D (6 bases each). The V and J ends lost 5 bases and 0 bases respectively, with 15 bases between them. This CDR3 region has 16 residues. The V gene's germline CDR1 is SGHVS and CDR2 FQNEAQ. The CDR3 DNA reads as TGTGCCAGCAGCAGCAGTTCGGGGGCAAGCACAGATACGCAGTATTTT. Translating it yields CASSSSSGASTDTQYF.